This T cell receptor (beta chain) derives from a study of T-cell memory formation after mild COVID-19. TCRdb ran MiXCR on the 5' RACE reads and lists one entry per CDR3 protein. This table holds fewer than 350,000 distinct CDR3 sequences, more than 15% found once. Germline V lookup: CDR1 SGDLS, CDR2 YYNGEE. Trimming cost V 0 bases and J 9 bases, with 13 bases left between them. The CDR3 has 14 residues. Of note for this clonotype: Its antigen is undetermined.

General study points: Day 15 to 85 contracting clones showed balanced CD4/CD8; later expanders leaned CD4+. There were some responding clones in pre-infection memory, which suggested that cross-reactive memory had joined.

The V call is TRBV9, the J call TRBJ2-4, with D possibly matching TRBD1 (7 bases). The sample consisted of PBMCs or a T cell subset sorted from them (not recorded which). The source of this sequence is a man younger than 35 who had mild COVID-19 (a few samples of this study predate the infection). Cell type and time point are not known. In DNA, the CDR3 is TGTGCCAGCAGCGTAGGGGCAGGGGGGAGCATTCAGTACTTC. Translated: CASSVGAGGSIQYF.